This T cell receptor (beta chain) was observed in a study of cytomegalovirus exposure and HLA in healthy donors. Study-wide findings and caveats: According to the study, approximately 150 TCR beta chains were cytomegalovirus-associated. The tendency of first-cohort TCR clusters to co-occur in the 120 or so validation repertoires was identified by a subsequent analysis.

Comment on this clone: As yet, its antigen is unknown.

The donors were members of the validation cohort comprising over a hundred subjects, separate from the roughly 700-subject first cohort. TCRdb's copy holds only in-frame clones and misses some; the assay was immunoSEQ multiplex PCR. Found here are about 160,000 clones, 86% of them singletons; the top ten hold around 2%. V was clipped by 6 bases and J by 0 bases; unmatched bases: 4. Germline assignment: CDR1 MNHEY and CDR2 SVGAGI. The CDR3 has 14 amino acids. V gene TRBV6-5 combines with J gene TRBJ1-2; 7 bases agree with TRBD1. The receptor was isolated from a woman younger than 30 in good health and CMV-seronegative. Material: PBMCs. CDR3 sequence: CASSSTGTNYGYTF. In DNA form, the CDR3 reads TGTGCCAGCAGCTCGACAGGGACTAACTATGGCTACACCTTC.